One sample yielded the 18 T cell receptor beta chains listed below, sequenced in a study of a mutant IDH1 vaccine in newly diagnosed glioma. Time point meaning: week 35, safety follow-up. Each vaccine dose was 300 ug of mutant IDH1 20-mer peptide, with topical imiquimod. TCRdb keeps only in-frame clones here, not all; method: immunoSEQ multiplex PCR. The sample lists around 30,000 clones, just under 80% occurring once. These receptors have no known antigen. This specimen consisted of PBMCs, obtained from a glioma patient whose treatment included an IDH1 peptide vaccine. These receptors all come from a man aged 35 to 55 with glioma. Some clones in this sample may be carry-over from other donors' samples.

V is TRBV6-1 and J is TRBJ2-2, with a weak D call TRBD2 (5 bases). This CDR3 comprises 15 residues. Germline lookup yields CDR1 MNHNS and CDR2 SASEGT. V gave up 5 bases and J gave up 5 bases, with 15 bases separating them. DNA of the CDR3: TGTGCCAGCAGTCCGAAAGGGAGAGGGACCGGGGAGCTGTTTTTT. Translating gives CASSPKGRGTGELFF.

V gene TRBV2 combines with J gene TRBJ1-5, with TRBD1 matching 7 bases. Germline V gene sequence: CDR1 SNHLY, CDR2 FYNNEI. V shed 6 bases, J shed 0 bases, and the junction held 5 bases outside the gene matches. The CDR3 runs to 15 residues. The CDR3 nucleotides are TGTGCCAGCAGGAAGGGACAGAATAGCAATCAGCCCCAGCATTTT. It codes for CASRKGQNSNQPQHF.

This chain uses TRBV5-1 with TRBJ2-7; D might be TRBD1 (5 bases). The V end was cut by 2 bases, the J end by 7 bases, with 16 bases between. Germline V gives CDR1 SGHRS, CDR2 YFSETQ. The CDR3 runs to 14 residues. DNA for the CDR3: TGCGCCAGCAGCTTAGGGCAGGGCTTACGGGAGCAGTACTTC. It specifies CASSLGQGLREQYF.

The chain couples TRBV5-5 to TRBJ2-7, with 9 bases aligning to TRBD1. This CDR3 has 16 amino acids. V shed 5 bases and J 0 bases; nucleotides not matched to a gene: 9. Germline CDR1 is SGHKS and CDR2 is YYEKEE (reference sequence). The CDR3 loop reads CASSRGQGENSYEQYF. The CDR3 nucleotides read TGTGCCAGCAGTAGGGGACAGGGTGAAAACTCCTACGAGCAGTACTTC.

This chain uses TRBV27 with TRBJ2-7, with D possibly TRBD1 on 7 matching bases. In germline, CDR1 is MNHEY, CDR2 SMNVEV (reference sequence). The V gene lost 5 bases and the J gene lost 3 bases, with 14 bases spanning the gap. The CDR3 length is 14 residues. The CDR3 DNA sequence: TGTGCCAGCAGTCAGGGGGGATATTTCTACGAGCAGTACTTC. Translating it yields CASSQGGYFYEQYF.

This clone was observed once. The chain combines TRBV7-8 with TRBJ1-1; D remains ambiguous. V was trimmed by 5 bases and J by 6 bases, leaving 16 bases between them. Germline V gives CDR1 SGHVS, CDR2 FQNEAQ. The CDR3 length is 14 residues. The CDR3 protein is CASSVDSNAAEAFF. CDR3 nucleotide sequence: TGTGCCAGCAGCGTGGACTCAAACGCGGCTGAAGCTTTCTTT. The full variable domain, its missing parts supplied by reference TRBV7-8 and TRBJ1-1, is GAGVSQSPRYKVAKRGQDVALRCDPISGHVSLFWYQQALGQGPEFLTYFQNEAQLDKSGLPSDRFFAERPEGSVSTLKIQRTQQEDSAVYLCASSVDSNAAEAFFGQGTRLTVV.

This clone was detected only once. The CDR3 sequence is CASGWQGGYSNQPQHF. The CDR3, as DNA: TGTGCCAGCGGTTGGCAGGGCGGTTATAGCAATCAGCCCCAGCATTTT. This chain uses TRBV7-2 with TRBJ1-5, with D perhaps TRBD1 (5 bases). Trimming shortened V by 8 bases and J by 0 bases, and 17 bases separated the two germline ends. Germline assignment: CDR1 SGHTA and CDR2 FQGNSA. There are 16 residues in the CDR3. Full variable domain (remainder filled in from reference TRBV7-2 and TRBJ1-5): GAGVSQSPSNKVTEKGKDVELRCDPISGHTALYWYRQSLGQGLEFLIYFQGNSAPDKSGLPSDRFSAERTGGSVSTLTIQRTQQEDSAVYLCASGWQGGYSNQPQHFGDGTRLSIL.

This chain connects TRBV27 to TRBJ1-6; D gene ambiguous. Germline V gene lookup returns CDR1 MNHEY and CDR2 SMNVEV (reference sequence). Trimming removed 8 bases from V and 0 bases from J, with 8 bases in between. This CDR3 contains 14 residues. As DNA, the CDR3 is TGTGCCAGCGGTGGGGACTCCTATAATTCACCCCTCCACTTT. Translated, it gives CASGGDSYNSPLHF.

The V gene is TRBV19, the J gene TRBJ2-5; possible D gene TRBD2, 5 bases. Per germline, CDR1 LNHDA and CDR2 SQIVND (reference sequence). The CDR3 length is 13 residues. Trimming took 1 base from V and 5 from J, leaving 8 bases between them. The CDR3 DNA is TGTGCCAGTAGTATAGTCAGAGGGGAGACCCAGTACTTC. As protein: CASSIVRGETQYF.

The V call is TRBV14, the J call TRBJ1-1, with 9 nucleotides matching TRBD1. The junction had 7 bases not matched to a gene; V was cut back by 0 bases and J by 5 bases. Germline assignment: CDR1 SGHDN and CDR2 FVKESK. The CDR3 has 16 amino acids. The CDR3 loop is CASSQEGTGLRTEAFF. In DNA, the CDR3 is TGTGCCAGCAGCCAAGAAGGGACAGGGTTAAGAACTGAAGCTTTCTTT.

The chain links TRBV11-3 to TRBJ1-2; D may be TRBD1 (6 bases). The germline CDR1 and CDR2 sequences are SGHNT and YENEEA. This CDR3 has 16 residues. Trimming shortened V by 2 bases and J by 4 bases, and 17 bases separated the two germline ends. CDR3 residues: CASSLWAGGPGYGYTF. The CDR3 DNA is TGTGCCAGCAGCTTATGGGCGGGGGGGCCCGGCTATGGCTACACCTTC.

The chain recombines TRBV19 with TRBJ1-1; no reliable D call. Germline V gives CDR1 LNHDA, CDR2 SQIVND (reference sequence). This CDR3 region has 13 residues. V was trimmed by 3 bases and J by 0 bases, leaving 5 bases between them. The CDR3 loop reads CASSIQMNTEAFF. DNA of the CDR3: TGTGCCAGTAGTATTCAGATGAACACTGAAGCTTTCTTT. The complete variable domain, with remaining parts taken from reference TRBV19 and TRBJ1-1, reads DGGITQSPKYLFRKEGQNVTLSCEQNLNHDAMYWYRQDPGQGLRLIYYSQIVNDFQKGDIAEGYSVSREKKESFPLTVTSAQKNPTAFYLCASSIQMNTEAFFGQGTRLTVV.

J is TRBJ2-3 and V is TRBV5-1, with 10 bases that match TRBD2. This CDR3 contains 15 residues. The junction had 7 bases not matched to a gene; V was cut back by 4 bases and J by 5 bases. CDR1 is SGHRS, CDR2 YFSETQ, per germline. In DNA, the CDR3 is TGCGCCAGCAGCGGACGGACTAGCGGACAAGATACGCAGTATTTT. This codes for CASSGRTSGQDTQYF. The whole variable domain, remainder taken from reference TRBV5-1 and TRBJ2-3, is KAGVTQTPRYLIKTRGQQVTLSCSPISGHRSVSWYQQTPGQGLQFLFEYFSETQRNKGNFPGRFSGRQFSNSRSEMNVSTLELGDSALYLCASSGRTSGQDTQYFGPGTRLTVL.

V usage is TRBV5-8 and J usage is TRBJ1-1; no firm D call. Trimming pared 6 bases from V and 1 base from J, leaving 10 bases between. The CDR3 extends over 13 amino acids. The germline V gene encodes CDR1 SGHTS and CDR2 YDEGEE. The DNA of the CDR3 is TGTGCCAGCATCCTTTTAGGGAACACTGAAGCTTTCTTT. Translation: CASILLGNTEAFF.

The rearrangement joins TRBV2 to TRBJ2-2; no clear D. V shed 8 bases and J shed 6 bases, with 16 bases lying between them. This CDR3 region has 14 residues. From germline, CDR1 is SNHLY and CDR2 FYNNEI. The CDR3 DNA is TGTGCCAGCGCCCCCGACTGGGCGGCCGGGGAGCTGTTTTTT. It translates to CASAPDWAAGELFF.

This clone was counted between two and nine times. V and J are TRBV5-3 and TRBJ1-6, with 10 positions matching TRBD1. TRBV5-3 counts as an open reading frame of uncertain function. The junction had 6 bases not matched to a gene; V was cut back by 5 bases and J by 4 bases. The CDR3 loop spans 16 amino acids. CDR3 DNA: TGTGCCAGAAGTTTCCGGGACAGGGGATATAATTCACCCCTCCACTTT. Translating it yields CARSFRDRGYNSPLHF.

This sequence joins TRBV5-1 and TRBJ1-2; 7 bases line up with TRBD1. V lost 0 bases, J lost 4 bases, and 27 bases stayed unmatched. Germline V CDR1 and CDR2: SGHRS, YFSETQ. The length of the CDR3 is 22 residues. The CDR3 DNA follows: TGCGCCAGCAGCTTGGCACCGGTTCCCGCCAGGGACAGAATTAGGGGCCTCTATGGCTACACCTTC. The encoded protein is CASSLAPVPARDRIRGLYGYTF. Full variable domain (remainder filled in from reference TRBV5-1 and TRBJ1-2): KAGVTQTPRYLIKTRGQQVTLSCSPISGHRSVSWYQQTPGQGLQFLFEYFSETQRNKGNFPGRFSGRQFSNSRSEMNVSTLELGDSALYLCASSLAPVPARDRIRGLYGYTFGSGTRLTVV.

The chain couples TRBV19 to TRBJ1-3, with a tentative D call TRBD1 (5 bases). The CDR3 runs 14 residues. V was trimmed by 1 base and J by 1 base, leaving 5 bases between them. Germline V gene data show CDR1 as LNHDA and CDR2 as SQIVND (reference sequence). The CDR3 DNA reads TGTGCCAGTAGTATAGGGGGGTCTGGAAACACCATATATTTT. Translated: CASSIGGSGNTIYF.